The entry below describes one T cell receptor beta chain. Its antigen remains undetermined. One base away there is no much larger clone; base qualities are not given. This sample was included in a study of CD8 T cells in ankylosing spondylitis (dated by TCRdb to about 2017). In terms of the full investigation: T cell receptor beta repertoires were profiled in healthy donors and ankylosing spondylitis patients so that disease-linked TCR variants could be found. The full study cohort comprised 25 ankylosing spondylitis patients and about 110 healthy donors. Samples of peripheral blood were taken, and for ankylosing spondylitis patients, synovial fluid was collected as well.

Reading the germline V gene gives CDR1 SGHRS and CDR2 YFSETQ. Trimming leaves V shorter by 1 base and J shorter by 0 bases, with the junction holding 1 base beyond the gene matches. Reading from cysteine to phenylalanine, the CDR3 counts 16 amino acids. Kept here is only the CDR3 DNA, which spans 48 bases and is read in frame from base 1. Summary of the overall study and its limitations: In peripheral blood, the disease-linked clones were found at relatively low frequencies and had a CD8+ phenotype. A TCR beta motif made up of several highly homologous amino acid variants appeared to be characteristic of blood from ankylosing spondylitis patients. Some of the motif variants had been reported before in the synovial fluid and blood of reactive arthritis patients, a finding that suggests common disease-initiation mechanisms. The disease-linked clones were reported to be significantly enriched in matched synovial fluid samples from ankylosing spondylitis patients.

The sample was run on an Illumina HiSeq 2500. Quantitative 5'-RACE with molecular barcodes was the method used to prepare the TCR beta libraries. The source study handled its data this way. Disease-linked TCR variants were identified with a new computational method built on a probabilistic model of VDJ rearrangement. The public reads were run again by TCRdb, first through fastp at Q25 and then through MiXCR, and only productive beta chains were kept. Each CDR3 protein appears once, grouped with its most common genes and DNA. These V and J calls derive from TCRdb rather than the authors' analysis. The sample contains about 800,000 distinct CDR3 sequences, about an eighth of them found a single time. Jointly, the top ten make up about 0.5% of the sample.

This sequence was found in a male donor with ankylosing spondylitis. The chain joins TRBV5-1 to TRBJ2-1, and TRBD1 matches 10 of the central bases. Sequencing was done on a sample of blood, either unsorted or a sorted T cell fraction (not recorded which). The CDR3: CASSLRTGGSYNEQFF. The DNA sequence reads TGCGCCAGCAGCTTGCGGACAGGGGGCTCCTACAATGAGCAGTTCTTC.